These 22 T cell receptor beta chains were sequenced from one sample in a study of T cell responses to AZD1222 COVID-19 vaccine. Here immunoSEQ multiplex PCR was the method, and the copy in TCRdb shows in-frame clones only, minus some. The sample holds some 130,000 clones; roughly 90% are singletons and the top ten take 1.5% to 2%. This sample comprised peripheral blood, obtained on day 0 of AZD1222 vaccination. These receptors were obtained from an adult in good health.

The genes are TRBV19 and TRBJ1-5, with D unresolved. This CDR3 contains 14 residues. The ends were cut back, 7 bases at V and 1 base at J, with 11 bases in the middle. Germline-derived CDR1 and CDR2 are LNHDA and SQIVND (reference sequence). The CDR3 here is CASKSAPSNQPQHF. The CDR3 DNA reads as TGTGCCAGTAAATCCGCCCCAAGCAATCAGCCCCAGCATTTT. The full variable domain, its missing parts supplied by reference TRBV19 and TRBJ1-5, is DGGITQSPKYLFRKEGQNVTLSCEQNLNHDAMYWYRQDPGQGLRLIYYSQIVNDFQKGDIAEGYSVSREKKESFPLTVTSAQKNPTAFYLCASKSAPSNQPQHFGDGTRLSIL.

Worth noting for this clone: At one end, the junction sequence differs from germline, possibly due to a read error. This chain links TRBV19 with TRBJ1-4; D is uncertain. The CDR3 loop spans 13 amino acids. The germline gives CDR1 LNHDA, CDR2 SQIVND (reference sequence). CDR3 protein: CASSMNADEKLFF. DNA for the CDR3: TGTGCCAGTAGTATGAATGCGGATGAGAAACTGTTTTTT.

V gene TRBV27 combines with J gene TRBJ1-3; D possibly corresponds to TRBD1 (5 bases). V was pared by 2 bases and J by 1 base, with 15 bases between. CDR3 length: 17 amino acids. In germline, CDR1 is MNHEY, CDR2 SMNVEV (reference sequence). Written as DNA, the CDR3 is TGTGCCAGCAGTTTAAGTGCAGGGTTGAATTCTGGAAACACCATATATTTT. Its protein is CASSLSAGLNSGNTIYF.

In DNA, the CDR3 is TGCGCCAGCAGCGGAGCAGGGGGCAGCTCCTACAATGAGCAGTTCTTC. As protein: CASSGAGGSSYNEQFF. J is TRBJ2-1 and V is TRBV4-1; TRBD1 matches at 8 bases. The CDR3 length is 16 residues. The J segment lost 0 bases and the V segment lost 5 bases, leaving 6 bases of the junction unmatched. In germline, CDR1 is MGHRA, CDR2 YSYEKL.

The CDR3 spells CASSQEMVSTDTQYF. CDR3 DNA sequence: TGCGCCAGCAGCCAAGAAATGGTCTCCACAGATACGCAGTATTTT. The V call is TRBV4-3, the J call TRBJ2-3; D unresolved. V lost 0 bases and J 2 bases, leaving 9 bases between the germline ends. This CDR3 has 15 amino acids. The germline gives CDR1 LGHNA, CDR2 YSLEER.

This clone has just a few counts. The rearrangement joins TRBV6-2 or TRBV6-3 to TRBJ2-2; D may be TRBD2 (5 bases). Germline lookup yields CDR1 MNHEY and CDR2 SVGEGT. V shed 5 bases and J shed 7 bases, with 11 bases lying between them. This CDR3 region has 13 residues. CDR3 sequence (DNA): TGTGCCAGCAGTGGAGGTGAGATCGGGGAGCTGTTTTTT. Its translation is CASSGGEIGELFF.

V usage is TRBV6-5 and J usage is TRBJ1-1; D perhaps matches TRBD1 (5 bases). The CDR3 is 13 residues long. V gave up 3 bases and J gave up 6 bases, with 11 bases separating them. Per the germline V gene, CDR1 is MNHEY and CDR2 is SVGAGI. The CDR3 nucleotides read TGTGCCAGCAGTTATGGGGGAACGTCTGAAGCTTTCTTT. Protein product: CASSYGGTSEAFF.

The CDR3 DNA reads as TGCGCCAGCAAGGGGGGTTGGGATCAGCCCCAGCATTTT. It is translated as CASKGGWDQPQHF. The chain recombines TRBV5-1 with TRBJ1-5, with a possible D match to TRBD1 (6 bases). V lost 6 bases and J lost 5, with 12 bases in between. The germline gives CDR1 SGHRS, CDR2 YFSETQ. This CDR3 contains 13 residues.

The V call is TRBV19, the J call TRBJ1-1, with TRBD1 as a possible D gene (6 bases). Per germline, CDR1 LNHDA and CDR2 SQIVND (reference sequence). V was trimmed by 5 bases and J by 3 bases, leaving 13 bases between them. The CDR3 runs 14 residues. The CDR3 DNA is TGTGCCAGTAGTCACCGGCAGGGGCACACTGAAGCTTTCTTT. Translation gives CASSHRQGHTEAFF.

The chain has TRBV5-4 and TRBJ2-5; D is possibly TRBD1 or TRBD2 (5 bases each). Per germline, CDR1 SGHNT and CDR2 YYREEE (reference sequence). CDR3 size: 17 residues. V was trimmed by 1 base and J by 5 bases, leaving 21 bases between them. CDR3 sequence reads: CASSLYQSPGRRETQYF. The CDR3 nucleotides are TGTGCCAGCAGCTTGTATCAAAGCCCGGGACGGCGCGAGACCCAGTACTTC.

The CDR3 protein is CASSMWTGAGANVLTF. DNA for the CDR3: TGTGCCAGTAGTATGTGGACAGGGGCTGGGGCCAACGTCCTGACTTTC. The gene calls are TRBV19 and TRBJ2-6, with 9 bases that match TRBD1. Trimming cost V 3 bases and J 2 bases; bases outside gene matches: 2. CDR1 is LNHDA, CDR2 SQIVND, per germline (reference sequence). The CDR3 contains 16 residues.

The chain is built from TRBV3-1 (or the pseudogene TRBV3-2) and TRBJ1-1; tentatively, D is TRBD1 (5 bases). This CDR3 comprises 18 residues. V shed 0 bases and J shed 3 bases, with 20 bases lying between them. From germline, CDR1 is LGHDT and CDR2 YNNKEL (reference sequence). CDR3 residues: CASSQDPSYDRGDTEAFF. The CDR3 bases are TGTGCCAGCAGCCAAGACCCTTCATATGACAGAGGGGACACTGAAGCTTTCTTT.

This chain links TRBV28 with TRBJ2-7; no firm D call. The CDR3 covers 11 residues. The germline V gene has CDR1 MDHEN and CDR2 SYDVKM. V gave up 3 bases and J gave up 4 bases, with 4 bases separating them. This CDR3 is CASSFLYEQYF. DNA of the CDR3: TGTGCCAGCAGTTTTTTGTACGAGCAGTACTTC.

The CDR3 is CASRETGARNQPQHF. The CDR3 DNA follows: TGTGCCAGCAGAGAGACAGGGGCCCGCAATCAGCCCCAGCATTTT. This sequence joins TRBV2 and TRBJ1-5, with 8 bases aligning to TRBD1. The J segment lost 2 bases and the V segment lost 6 bases, leaving 6 bases of the junction unmatched. Germline assignment: CDR1 SNHLY and CDR2 FYNNEI. This CDR3 has 15 residues.

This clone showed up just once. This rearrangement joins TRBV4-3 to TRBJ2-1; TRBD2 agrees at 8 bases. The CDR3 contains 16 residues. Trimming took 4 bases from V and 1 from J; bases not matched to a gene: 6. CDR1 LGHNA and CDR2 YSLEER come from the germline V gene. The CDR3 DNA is TGCGCCAGCAGCCTATTGGTAGCGGGGTCCTACAATGAGCAGTTCTTC. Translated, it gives CASSLLVAGSYNEQFF.

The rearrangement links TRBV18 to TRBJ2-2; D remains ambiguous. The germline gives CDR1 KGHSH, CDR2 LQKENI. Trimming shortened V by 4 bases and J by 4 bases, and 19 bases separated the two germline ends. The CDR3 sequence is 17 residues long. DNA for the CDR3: TGTGCCAGCTCACTTTCGGGTCGGAAAACCCCCACCGGGGAGCTGTTTTTT. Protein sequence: CASSLSGRKTPTGELFF.

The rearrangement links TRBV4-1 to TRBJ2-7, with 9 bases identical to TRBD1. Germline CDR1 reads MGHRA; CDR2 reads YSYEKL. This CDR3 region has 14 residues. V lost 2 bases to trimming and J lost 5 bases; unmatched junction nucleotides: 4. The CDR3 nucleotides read TGCGCCAGCAGCCAAAGGGACAGGGTGGACGAGCAGTACTTC. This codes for CASSQRDRVDEQYF.

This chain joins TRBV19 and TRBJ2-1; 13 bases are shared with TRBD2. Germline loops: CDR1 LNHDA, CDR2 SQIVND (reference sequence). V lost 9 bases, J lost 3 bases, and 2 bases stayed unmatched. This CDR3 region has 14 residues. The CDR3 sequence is CASGLAGVYNEQFF. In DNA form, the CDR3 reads TGTGCCAGCGGACTAGCGGGGGTCTACAATGAGCAGTTCTTC.

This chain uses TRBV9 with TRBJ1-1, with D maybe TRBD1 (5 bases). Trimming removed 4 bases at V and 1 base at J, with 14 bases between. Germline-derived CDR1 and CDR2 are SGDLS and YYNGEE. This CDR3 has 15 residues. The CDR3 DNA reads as TGTGCCAGCAGCCCCAGCCCTGGACAGAACACTGAAGCTTTCTTT. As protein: CASSPSPGQNTEAFF.

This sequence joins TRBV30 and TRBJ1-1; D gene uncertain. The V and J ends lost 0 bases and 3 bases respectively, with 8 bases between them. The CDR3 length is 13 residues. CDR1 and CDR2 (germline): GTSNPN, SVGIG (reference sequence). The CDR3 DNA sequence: TGTGCCTGGAGTGTTGCCCGGGACACTGAAGCTTTCTTT. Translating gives CAWSVARDTEAFF.

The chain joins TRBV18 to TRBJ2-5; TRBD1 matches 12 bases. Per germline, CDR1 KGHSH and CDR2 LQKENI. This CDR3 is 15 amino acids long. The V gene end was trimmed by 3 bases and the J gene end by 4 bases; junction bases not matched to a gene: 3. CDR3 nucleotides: TGTGCCAGCTCACCGGGACAGGGGGCCGGAGAGACCCAGTACTTC. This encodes CASSPGQGAGETQYF. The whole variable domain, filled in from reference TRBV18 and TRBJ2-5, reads NAGVMQNPRHLVRRRGQEARLRCSPMKGHSHVYWYRQLPEEGLKFMVYLQKENIIDESGMPKERFSAEFPKEGPSILRIQQVVRGDSAAYFCASSPGQGAGETQYFGPGTRLLVL.

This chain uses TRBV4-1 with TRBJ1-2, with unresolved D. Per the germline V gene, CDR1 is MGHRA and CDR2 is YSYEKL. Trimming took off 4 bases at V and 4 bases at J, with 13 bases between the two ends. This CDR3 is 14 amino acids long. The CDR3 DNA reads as TGCGCCAGCAGCCTTGACGGGGAGGGCTATGGCTACACCTTC. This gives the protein CASSLDGEGYGYTF.